These 9 T cell receptor beta chains came from one sample sequenced in a study of prognosis after radiotherapy for stage I lung cancer (dated by TCRdb to the early 2020s). The instrument given in TCRdb is Illumina HiSeq 3000. Two rounds of multiplex PCR on genomic DNA were used to amplify the TCR beta CDR3 region. The first PCR round used primers specific to each TRBV and TRBJ gene, with sequences filed in Chinese patent CN105087789A. The raw public reads went through TCRdb reprocessing: fastp at Q25, MiXCR clone calling, in-frame beta chains kept. Entries that share a CDR3 protein sequence are merged under the most common genes and DNA. This sample lists tens of thousands of distinct CDR3 sequences; around 31% were detected once. 12% of the sample rests with the top ten. The specimen comprised PBMCs, sampled before or after stereotactic body radiation therapy (not recorded which). Source of these receptors: a donor over 45 with non-small cell lung cancer.

CDR3 sequence (DNA): TGTGCCAGCAGCTTAGAAGGTTTTGGACAGTCCTCCTACGAGCAGTACTTC. It yields the protein CASSLEGFGQSSYEQYF. V and J are TRBV13 and TRBJ2-7; D is possibly TRBD1 (6 bases). CDR1 and CDR2 (germline): PRHDT, FYEKMQ (reference sequence). The CDR3 sequence is 17 residues long. V was clipped by 1 base and J by 0 bases, with 16 bases between them.

In its sample, this clonotype was seen many times. The V and J genes are TRBV25-1 and TRBJ2-7, with 7 bases identical to TRBD1. There are 13 residues in the CDR3. V dropped 3 bases and J dropped 5; count of bases not matched to a gene: 4. Germline CDR1 and CDR2: MGHDK and SYGVNS. The CDR3 sequence is CASSDDRVHEQYF. The CDR3 nucleotides are TGTGCCAGCAGTGACGACAGGGTCCACGAGCAGTACTTC.

This clonotype was counted many times. DNA of the CDR3: TGTGCCATCAGTCTTTCGGGGACAGTCTACGAGCAGTACTTC. It codes for CAISLSGTVYEQYF. The rearrangement links TRBV10-3 to TRBJ2-7, with 7 positions matching TRBD1. Germline V gene lookup returns CDR1 ENHRY and CDR2 SYGVKD. V was clipped by 5 bases and J by 3 bases; unmatched bases: 7. The CDR3 has 14 residues.

This clonotype was seen ten or more times. CDR3 DNA sequence: TGTGCCAGCTCACGTGACTCTGGAAACACCATATATTTT. Translating it yields CASSRDSGNTIYF. The chain couples TRBV18 to TRBJ1-3, with D unclear. The CDR3 sequence is 13 residues long. Per germline, CDR1 KGHSH and CDR2 LQKENI. Trimming left V 4 bases short and J 0 bases short, with 4 bases between.

Remarks on this clonotype: A much more abundant neighbour one base away suggests this may be a read error. This chain connects TRBV2 to TRBJ1-5; 9 nucleotides align to TRBD1. The germline CDR1 and CDR2 sequences are SNHLY and FYNNEI. Unmatched junction bases numbered 11, after V lost 6 bases and J lost 2 bases. The CDR3 is 17 amino acids. CDR3 sequence (DNA): TGTGCCAGCAGACCCCCGGTGGACAGGGGCGGCAATCAGCCCCAGCATTTT. Translation: CASRPPVDRGGNQPQHF.

This clonotype was seen ten or more times. The chain combines TRBV6-1 with TRBJ1-2, with TRBD1 matching over 7 bases. CDR3 length: 14 residues. V lost 6 bases to trimming and J lost 4 bases; unmatched junction nucleotides: 8. Germline values: CDR1 MNHNS, CDR2 SASEGT. CDR3 coding DNA: TGTGCCAGCAGGGGGACAGTCAAGAGCTATGGCTACACCTTC. This encodes CASRGTVKSYGYTF.

Ten or more counts support this clonotype. This CDR3 reads CASLAGVSYNEQFF. The CDR3 DNA sequence: TGTGCCAGCTTAGCGGGAGTCTCCTACAATGAGCAGTTCTTC. The V call is TRBV2, the J call TRBJ2-1; 9 bases fit TRBD2. Germline CDR1 reads SNHLY; CDR2 reads FYNNEI. The CDR3 runs 14 residues. J was trimmed by 0 bases and V by 8 bases; bases with no gene match: 2.

In its sample, this clonotype was seen many times. The J gene is TRBJ2-7, the V gene TRBV28; weak D call: TRBD2 (6 bases). Trimming stripped 3 bases from V and 6 bases from J, with 21 bases between. The CDR3 is 16 residues long. Per the germline V gene, CDR1 is MDHEN and CDR2 is SYDVKM. The CDR3 coding sequence is TGTGCCAGCAGTTTCCCGAGGCAGGGAGGCACTCTCGAGCAGTACTTC. This encodes CASSFPRQGGTLEQYF.

Ten or more counts support this clonotype. The chain is built from TRBV4-1 and TRBJ1-2; D possibly corresponds to TRBD1 (6 bases). Germline-derived CDR1 and CDR2 are MGHRA and YSYEKL. The ends were cut back, 4 bases at V and 7 bases at J, with 22 bases in the middle. This CDR3 has 16 amino acids. CDR3 bases: TGCGCCAGCAGCCCGAACCTAGACAGGTACAGGTCTGGCTACACCTTC. It translates to CASSPNLDRYRSGYTF.